This T cell receptor beta chain was found in a study of shared clonotypes between healthy human individuals. Sequencing was performed with immunoSEQ multiplex PCR; in TCRdb, only in-frame clones are kept and a portion is missing. Among some 1 million clones, around 74% were seen once, and the ten largest hold about 1.5%. The CDR3 loop spans 13 amino acids. Trimming cost V 6 bases and J 6 bases, with 13 bases left between them. The germline V gene encodes CDR1 SNHLY and CDR2 FYNNEI. The TCR originated in a man younger than 35 in good health. The sequenced sample was memory CD4+ T cells sorted from blood. The subset is: CD45RA-negative fraction. This rearrangement joins TRBV2 to TRBJ2-3; D is possibly TRBD1 (5 bases). The CDR3 here is CASSLTGRDTQYF. DNA for the CDR3: TGTGCCAGCAGCCTTACAGGTCGGGATACGCAGTATTTT.